Below are 10 T cell receptor beta chains sequenced from a single sample in a study of monozygotic twins with cystic fibrosis. Sequencing used immunoSEQ multiplex PCR; TCRdb keeps in-frame clones, though not all of them. The sample shows approximately 28,000 clones, 85% of them seen only once. Sequencing used blood. The receptors were sampled from a girl aged 2 to 9 with cystic fibrosis.

In its sample, this clone was seen once. The genes are TRBV27 and TRBJ2-1; 8 positions match TRBD1. V was clipped by 5 bases and J by 2 bases; unmatched bases: 5. Germline V gene lookup returns CDR1 MNHEY and CDR2 SMNVEV (reference sequence). This CDR3 spans 15 amino acids. The CDR3 DNA sequence: TGTGCCAGCAGTCCCGACAGGGGCGCCTACAATGAGCAGTTCTTC. Its protein product is CASSPDRGAYNEQFF.

This clone showed up just once. The rearrangement uses TRBV4-1 and TRBJ1-5, with 7 bases identical to TRBD1. CDR1 and CDR2 (germline): MGHRA, YSYEKL. CDR3 length: 15 amino acids. Germline trimming cut 4 bases from V and 1 base from J; bases unmatched to any gene: 4. The CDR3 sequence: CASSPLDRSNQPQHF. In DNA, the CDR3 is TGCGCCAGCAGCCCCTTGGACAGGAGCAATCAGCCCCAGCATTTT.

The chain combines TRBV19 with TRBJ2-7, with 7 bases fitting TRBD2. The germline gives CDR1 LNHDA, CDR2 SQIVND (reference sequence). The V segment lost 4 bases and the J segment 6 bases; nucleotides outside the gene matches: 9. This CDR3 is built from 14 residues. The CDR3 nucleotides read TGTGCCAGTAGTAGGGAGGGAACGGCATTCGAGCAGTACTTC. The encoded protein is CASSREGTAFEQYF.

This chain joins TRBV10-3 and TRBJ2-7; D is unresolved. Trimming shortened V by 4 bases and J by 4 bases, and 14 bases separated the two germline ends. Germline CDR1 ENHRY, CDR2 SYGVKD. This CDR3 has 14 amino acids. The CDR3 DNA reads as TGTGCCATCAGTGGCCGTCGTGGGGTATACGAGCAGTACTTC. This encodes CAISGRRGVYEQYF.

V and J are TRBV29-1 and TRBJ1-2; D is unclear. CDR3 length equals 13 residues. V lost 2 bases, J lost 3 bases, and 10 bases lay in between. Per germline, CDR1 SQVTM and CDR2 ANQGSEA. The CDR3 DNA reads TGCAGCGTTGAAAGCGGCAGTGACTATGGCTACACCTTC. It specifies CSVESGSDYGYTF.

The rearrangement joins TRBV25-1 to TRBJ1-1; D remains unclear. CDR3 length equals 11 residues. Germline V gene lookup returns CDR1 MGHDK and CDR2 SYGVNS. The V gene lost 4 bases and the J gene lost 8 bases, with 8 bases spanning the gap. For the CDR3, the DNA is TGTGCCAGCAGTGCGACAACAGAAGCTTTCTTT. Protein product: CASSATTEAFF.

V and J are TRBV7-2 and TRBJ2-1, with 7 nucleotides matching TRBD2. Looked up from germline, CDR1 is SGHTA and CDR2 is FQGNSA. V shed 5 bases and J 0 bases; nucleotides not matched to a gene: 7. The CDR3 is 16 residues long. The CDR3 sequence: CASSRWEGSSYNEQFF. In DNA form, the CDR3 reads TGTGCCAGCAGCAGGTGGGAGGGGAGCTCCTACAATGAGCAGTTCTTC.

This clone occurred once. This rearrangement joins TRBV5-1 to TRBJ1-2, with 10 bases aligning to TRBD1. In germline, CDR1 is SGHRS, CDR2 YFSETQ. The CDR3 contains 15 residues. Losses at the gene ends were 0 bases for V and 4 bases for J; bases not matched to a gene: 3. The CDR3 protein is CASSLEGTGVYGYTF. The CDR3 bases are TGCGCCAGCAGCTTGGAAGGGACAGGGGTCTATGGCTACACCTTC. The whole variable domain, remainder taken from reference TRBV5-1 and TRBJ1-2, is KAGVTQTPRYLIKTRGQQVTLSCSPISGHRSVSWYQQTPGQGLQFLFEYFSETQRNKGNFPGRFSGRQFSNSRSEMNVSTLELGDSALYLCASSLEGTGVYGYTFGSGTRLTVV.

This clone was recorded once. The V and J genes are TRBV18 and TRBJ1-3, with D uncertain. This CDR3 is 19 amino acids long. CDR1 is KGHSH and CDR2 is LQKENI in the germline V gene. V was cut by 3 bases and J by 0 bases, with 21 bases left in between. CDR3 sequence (DNA): TGTGCCAGCTCACCTTGGGATTCTATGGACCTTAGCTCTGGAAACACCATATATTTT. It codes for CASSPWDSMDLSSGNTIYF.

The chain employs TRBV7-9 and TRBJ2-1; TRBD2 agrees at 12 bases. Germline V gene sequence: CDR1 SEHNR, CDR2 FQNEAQ (reference sequence). J was trimmed by 3 bases and V by 11 bases; bases with no gene match: 8. This CDR3 has 15 amino acids. CDR3 protein: CAGMEGLAGYNEQFF. Here the CDR3 DNA reads TGTGCCGGGATGGAGGGACTAGCGGGCTACAATGAGCAGTTCTTC.